This T cell receptor (beta chain) was identified during a study of T-cell memory formation after mild COVID-19. Study-wide background: There were largely donor-specific TCR clusters.

Study-wide points: The study found contracting CD4+ clones mainly in CM and EM and contracting CD8+ clones in EMRA. Second-wave clones reaching peak frequency on day 37 lacked confirmed SARS-CoV-2 specificity. There were some responding clones in pre-infection memory, which suggested that cross-reactive memory had joined.

One entry per CDR3 protein, called by TCRdb with MiXCR from the 5' RACE reads. This table has roughly 350,000 distinct CDR3 sequences, roughly 20% appearing once. The CDR3 is 12 residues long. Germline V gives CDR1 MNHEY, CDR2 SMNVEV (reference sequence). The V gene lost 6 bases and the J gene lost 4 bases, with 8 bases spanning the gap. There are a few counts of this clonotype. The antigen is not known. Source material: PBMCs or a T cell subset sorted from them (not recorded which). This receptor was identified in an adult woman who had mild COVID-19 (a few samples of this study predate the infection). Cell type and time point are not known. The V and J genes are TRBV27 and TRBJ2-3; D possibly corresponds to TRBD1 (6 bases). The CDR3 bases are TGTGCCAGCAGACCAGGGGCAGATACGCAGTATTTT. Residues: CASRPGADTQYF.